Shown below are 20 T cell receptor beta chains from a single sample sequenced in a study of T-cell memory formation after mild COVID-19. TCRdb fed the 5' RACE reads into MiXCR, producing one record per CDR3 protein. The data hold fewer than 700,000 distinct CDR3 sequences, with more than 15% observed a single time. What was sequenced was PBMCs or a T cell subset sorted from them (not recorded which). The receptor source for this set is an adult woman who had mild COVID-19 (a few samples of this study predate the infection). Cell type and time point are not known.

V is TRBV20-1 and J is TRBJ2-3, with 8 bases fitting TRBD1. V trimming: 3 bases; J trimming: 4 bases; junction bases outside the gene matches: 9. The length of the CDR3 is 15 residues. CDR1 and CDR2 from the germline V gene are DFQATT and SNEGSKA (reference sequence). The CDR3 loop reads CSASSVQGASDTQYF. In DNA, the CDR3 is TGCAGTGCTAGTTCCGTCCAGGGGGCGTCAGATACGCAGTATTTT.

The count of this clonotype is one. The gene calls are TRBV7-8 and TRBJ1-2; no reliable D call. The CDR3 runs 13 residues. In germline, CDR1 is SGHVS, CDR2 FQNEAQ. V lost 2 bases to trimming and J lost 6 bases, with 10 bases between them. In nucleotides, the CDR3 is TGTGCCAGCAGCTTACAAAGGACGGATGGCTACACCTTC. It translates to CASSLQRTDGYTF.

The J gene is TRBJ2-1, the V gene TRBV15; D is possibly TRBD2 (5 bases). With 0 bases removed from V and 12 bases from J, the gap between germline ends came to 15 bases. CDR3 length: 14 amino acids. Germline V CDR1 and CDR2: LNHNV, YYDKDF (reference sequence). The CDR3: CATSRDLRPGWQFF. DNA for the CDR3: TGTGCCACCAGCAGAGATCTCCGTCCGGGGTGGCAGTTCTTC.

A few counts support this clonotype. The chain recombines TRBV15 with TRBJ1-2; 7 bases match TRBD1. The CDR3 extends over 15 amino acids. The V gene's germline CDR1 is LNHNV and CDR2 YYDKDF (reference sequence). J was trimmed by 4 bases and V by 0 bases; bases with no gene match: 5. The CDR3 reads CATSRDMGTVYGYTF. The CDR3 nucleotides are TGTGCCACCAGCAGAGATATGGGGACAGTCTATGGCTACACCTTC. Full variable domain (missing parts from reference TRBV15 and TRBJ1-2): DAMVIQNPRYQVTQFGKPVTLSCSQTLNHNVMYWYQQKSSQAPKLLFHYYDKDFNNEADTPDNFQSRRPNTSFCFLDIRSPGLGDTAMYLCATSRDMGTVYGYTFGSGTRLTVV.

This clonotype was seen a few times. V is TRBV7-9 and J is TRBJ1-1, with a possible D match to TRBD1 (5 bases). The CDR3 sequence is 15 residues long. V was pared by 4 bases and J by 4 bases, with 16 bases between. Per germline, CDR1 SEHNR and CDR2 FQNEAQ (reference sequence). The CDR3: CASSSSRDGGTEAFF. The CDR3 DNA follows: TGTGCCAGCAGCTCCAGCAGGGACGGCGGCACTGAAGCTTTCTTT.

This clonotype was detected once. The chain links TRBV27 to TRBJ1-1, with D maybe TRBD1 (5 bases). V dropped 11 bases and J dropped 8 bases, with 18 bases sitting between them. CDR1 and CDR2 from the germline V gene are MNHEY and SMNVEV (reference sequence). The CDR3 sequence is 12 residues long. CDR3 sequence (DNA): TGTGCCGTACGGGGGTCAGCATTGGAAGCTTTCTTT. Translation: CAVRGSALEAFF.

The V call is TRBV5-1, the J call TRBJ1-4; D may be TRBD1 (5 bases). The CDR3 covers 16 residues. The germline CDR1 and CDR2 sequences are SGHRS and YFSETQ. With 0 bases removed from V and 6 bases from J, the gap between germline ends came to 15 bases. The CDR3 is CASSLVSGRGDEKLFF. The CDR3, as DNA: TGCGCCAGCAGCTTGGTCTCGGGGCGCGGAGATGAAAAACTGTTTTTT.

This clonotype was recorded a few times. The J gene is TRBJ2-3, the V gene TRBV20-1, with D hard to call. Germline V lookup: CDR1 DFQATT, CDR2 SNEGSKA (reference sequence). With 0 bases removed from V and 2 bases from J, the gap between germline ends came to 12 bases. The CDR3 is 15 amino acids. CDR3 amino acids: CSARDLYGDTDTQYF. The CDR3 nucleotides are TGCAGTGCTAGAGATCTCTACGGAGACACAGATACGCAGTATTTT.

The chain links TRBV11-1 to TRBJ2-5; 12 bases agree with TRBD1. Germline-derived CDR1 and CDR2 are SGHAT and FQDESV (reference sequence). V was pared by 3 bases and J by 3 bases, with 8 bases of the junction left unmatched. CDR3 length: 17 residues. The CDR3 bases are TGTGCCAGCAGCTTCGGGACAGGGGGCCCCAAAGAAGAGACCCAGTACTTC. It specifies CASSFGTGGPKEETQYF.

J is TRBJ2-5 and V is TRBV24-1; the D gene is possibly TRBD1 (5 bases). The CDR3 spans 15 residues. Trimming removed 5 bases at V and 4 bases at J, with 16 bases between. Germline V gene data show CDR1 as KGHDR and CDR2 as SFDVKD. The CDR3 loop reads CATSAQGRGRETQYF. In nucleotides, the CDR3 is TGTGCCACCAGTGCCCAGGGTAGGGGAAGAGAGACCCAGTACTTC.

The chain employs TRBV7-9 and TRBJ1-1; possibly TRBD1 for D (5 bases). V dropped 5 bases and J dropped 3 bases, with 13 bases sitting between them. The CDR3 runs to 14 residues. CDR1 is SEHNR, CDR2 FQNEAQ, per germline (reference sequence). The DNA for the CDR3 is TGTGCCAGCAGCGACCGACAGAGGGACACTGAAGCTTTCTTT. Amino acids: CASSDRQRDTEAFF. Full variable domain (outside the CDR3, taken from reference TRBV7-9 and TRBJ1-1): DTGVSQNPRHKITKRGQNVTFRCDPISEHNRLYWYRQTLGQGPEFLTYFQNEAQLEKSRLLSDRFSAERPKGSFSTLEIQRTEQGDSAMYLCASSDRQRDTEAFFGQGTRLTVV.

J is TRBJ2-7 and V is TRBV20-1, with TRBD1 as a possible D gene (6 bases). The germline V gene encodes CDR1 DFQATT and CDR2 SNEGSKA (reference sequence). Trimming removed 3 bases from V and 0 bases from J, with 12 bases in between. This CDR3 comprises 14 residues. CDR3 residues: CSASTGSHSYEQYF. The CDR3 region has the DNA TGCAGTGCTAGCACAGGGTCCCACTCCTACGAGCAGTACTTC.

The V and J genes are TRBV5-4 and TRBJ2-3; D not resolved. V lost 5 bases and J lost 2, with 15 bases in between. CDR3 size: 15 residues. In germline, CDR1 is SGHNT, CDR2 YYREEE (reference sequence). The CDR3 loop reads CASRIDGRSTDTQYF. CDR3 DNA sequence: TGTGCCAGCAGGATTGACGGTAGATCCACAGATACGCAGTATTTT. Supplemented by reference TRBV5-4 and TRBJ2-3, the full variable domain reads ETGVTQSPTHLIKTRGQQVTLRCSSQSGHNTVSWYQQALGQGPQFIFQYYREEENGRGNFPPRFSGLQFPNYSSELNVNALELDDSALYLCASRIDGRSTDTQYFGPGTRLTVL.

V is TRBV20-1 and J is TRBJ2-2; D is undetermined. Trimming stripped 0 bases from V and 0 bases from J, with 8 bases between. The CDR3 runs to 15 residues. Looked up from germline, CDR1 is DFQATT and CDR2 is SNEGSKA (reference sequence). This chain's CDR3 is CSARDLVANTGELFF. CDR3 in DNA: TGCAGTGCTAGAGATCTGGTGGCGAACACCGGGGAGCTGTTTTTT.

The V and J genes are TRBV5-1 and TRBJ2-3, with 8 positions matching TRBD2. The V gene end was trimmed by 2 bases and the J gene end by 0 bases; junction bases not matched to a gene: 5. This CDR3 is 16 amino acids long. Germline V lookup: CDR1 SGHRS, CDR2 YFSETQ. The CDR3 protein is CASSFFGGGSTDTQYF. The CDR3 nucleotides are TGCGCCAGCAGCTTCTTTGGCGGGGGGAGCACAGATACGCAGTATTTT.

The chain uses TRBV4-1 and TRBJ1-1, with a tentative D call TRBD1 (6 bases). The CDR3 is 14 amino acids. Trimming stripped 6 bases from V and 5 bases from J, with 16 bases between. Germline CDR1 and CDR2: MGHRA and YSYEKL. The CDR3 region is CASRSTGKRTEAFF. In nucleotides, the CDR3 is TGCGCCAGCAGGTCTACAGGGAAACGAACTGAAGCTTTCTTT.

In this sample, this clonotype turned up a few times. The V call is TRBV12-3 or TRBV12-4, the J call TRBJ2-1; 9 bases line up with TRBD2. The CDR3 is made up of 16 amino acids. V shed 1 base, J shed 6 bases, and the junction held 7 bases outside the gene matches. CDR3 bases: TGTGCCAGCAGTTTAGACACGGGACTAGCAGTCAATGAGCAGTTCTTC. This translates into CASSLDTGLAVNEQFF.

This clonotype was observed a handful of times. The chain couples TRBV10-3 to TRBJ2-7; 8 bases are shared with TRBD1. Trimming took 4 bases from V and 2 from J; bases not matched to a gene: 7. The CDR3 covers 15 residues. The germline CDR1 and CDR2 sequences are ENHRY and SYGVKD. CDR3 sequence: CAISVAGTGAYEQYF. The CDR3 coding sequence is TGTGCCATCAGTGTCGCCGGGACAGGCGCCTACGAGCAGTACTTC.

This clonotype has more than one count but fewer than ten. The rearrangement links TRBV7-2 to TRBJ2-1, with TRBD2 matching 13 bases. The CDR3 loop spans 18 amino acids. CDR1 is SGHTA, CDR2 FQGNSA, per germline. V lost 5 bases and J lost 2; bases outside the gene matches: 9. Here the CDR3 reads CASSGKGLAGLTYNEQFF. Written as DNA, the CDR3 is TGTGCCAGCAGCGGCAAGGGACTAGCGGGACTAACCTACAATGAGCAGTTCTTC.

This clonotype turned up a few times. The CDR3 bases are TGCAGTGCTATACGGGGACAGGGGGCTGAACAGCCCCAGCATTTT. Translation gives CSAIRGQGAEQPQHF. The V call is TRBV20-1, the J call TRBJ1-5; TRBD1 aligns across 12 bases. From germline, CDR1 is DFQATT and CDR2 SNEGSKA (reference sequence). CDR3 length: 15 amino acids. V shed 4 bases, J shed 7 bases, and the junction held 8 bases outside the gene matches.